In this sample, the clone carrying this T cell receptor beta chain turned up many times. The antigen is undetermined. These data originate in a study of T cells in Graves' hyperthyroidism and ophthalmopathy. Study findings and constraints: Blood shared most expanded thyroid clonotypes above 0.001.

Ophthalmopathy patients had moderate-to-severe active disease, CAS ≥3, NOSPECS ≥4, and disease duration under 3 months. Uncontrolled infection, other autoimmune disease, pregnancy or lactation disqualified patients from enrolment. The PBMCs had their origin in roughly 9.8 ml of fresh peripheral blood. TCR beta CDR3 regions were amplified from RNA transcripts. The HTBI set primed first-round TCR CDR3 RT-PCR. In TCRdb, the multiplex PCR reads were re-called with MiXCR into one record per CDR3 protein. This sample carries some 650,000 distinct CDR3 sequences, roughly 16% of them seen once, and the ten largest clones take roughly 3.4%. The CDR3 sequence is 16 residues long. Germline-derived CDR1 and CDR2 are MDHEN and SYDVKM. V lost 6 bases to trimming and J lost 4 bases, with 21 bases between them.

Sequencing was carried out using blood. This sequence originates from a woman between 40 and 50 years old with Graves' ophthalmopathy. The chain joins TRBV28 to TRBJ1-1; D might be TRBD1 (5 bases). CDR3 sequence (DNA): TGTGCCAGCAGAACCGGAGGGGCCGGGTTAGGCACTGAAGCTTTCTTT. It yields the protein CASRTGGAGLGTEAFF.